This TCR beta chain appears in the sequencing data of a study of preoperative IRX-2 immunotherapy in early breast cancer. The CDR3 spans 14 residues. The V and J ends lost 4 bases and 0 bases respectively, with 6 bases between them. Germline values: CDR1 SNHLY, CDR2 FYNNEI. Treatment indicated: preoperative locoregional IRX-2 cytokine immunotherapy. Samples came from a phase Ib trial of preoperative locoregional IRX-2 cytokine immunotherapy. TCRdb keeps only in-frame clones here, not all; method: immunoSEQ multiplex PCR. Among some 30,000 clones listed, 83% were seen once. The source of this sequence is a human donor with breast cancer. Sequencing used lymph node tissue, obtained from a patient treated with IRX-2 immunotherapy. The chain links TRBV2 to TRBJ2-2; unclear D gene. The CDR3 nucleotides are TGTGCCAGCAGTGTTTTAGCGAACACCGGGGAGCTGTTTTTT. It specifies CASSVLANTGELFF.